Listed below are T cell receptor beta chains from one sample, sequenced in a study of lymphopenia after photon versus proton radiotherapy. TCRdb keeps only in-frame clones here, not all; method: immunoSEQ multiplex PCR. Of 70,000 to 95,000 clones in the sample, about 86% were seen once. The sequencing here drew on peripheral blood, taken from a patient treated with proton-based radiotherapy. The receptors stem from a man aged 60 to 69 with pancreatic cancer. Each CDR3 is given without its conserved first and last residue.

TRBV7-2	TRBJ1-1	ASSLRGNTEAF
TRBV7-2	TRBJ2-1	ASSLARGTYNEQF
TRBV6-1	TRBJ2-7	ASSSFPQYEQY
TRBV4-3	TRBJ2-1	ASSPFDSGSSYNEQF
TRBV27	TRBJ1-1	ASSSTGVGTEAF
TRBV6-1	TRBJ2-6	ASSGRSSGANVLT
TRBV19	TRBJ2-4	ASSGGGFWAGAKNIQY
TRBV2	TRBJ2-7	ASSQTSGSTEQY
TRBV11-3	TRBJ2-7	ASSLGRTGAHEQY
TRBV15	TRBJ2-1	ATSRDLGGRRNNEQF
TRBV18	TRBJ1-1	ASSPGTFNTEAF
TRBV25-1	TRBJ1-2	ASSEGGRGYT
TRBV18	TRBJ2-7	ASSRPLGEQY
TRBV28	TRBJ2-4	ASSLTLAVAKNIQY
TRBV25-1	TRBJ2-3	ASSGGDWADTQY
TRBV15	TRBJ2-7	ATSKGLDEQY
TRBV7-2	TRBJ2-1	ASSHGHLINNEQF
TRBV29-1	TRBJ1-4	SVLGPEGEKLF
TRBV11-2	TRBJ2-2	ASSQVVGLPGELF
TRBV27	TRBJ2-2	ASSKRQGGTGELF
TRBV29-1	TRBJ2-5	SVGLARSETQY
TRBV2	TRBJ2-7	ASSATRERDEQY
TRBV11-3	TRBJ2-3	ASSYPAGGAWGTQY
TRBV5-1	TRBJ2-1	ASSPTSGMYNEQF
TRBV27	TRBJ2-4	ASSSFLGTSEILGNIQY
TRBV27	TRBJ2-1	ASKRSNEQF
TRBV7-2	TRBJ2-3	ASSFPERGADTQY
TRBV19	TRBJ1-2	ASSIPPNYGYT
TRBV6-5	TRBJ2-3	ASSYWREGREDTQY
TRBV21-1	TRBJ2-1	ASSKVASGRDNEQF